This TCR beta chain was observed in a study of T cell repertoires in cytomegalovirus infection (dated by TCRdb to between 2017 and 2020). Study-wide context: The peptide stimulations were aimed at well-studied HLA-B-restricted epitopes as well as recently identified HLA-C-restricted CMV epitopes, whose presentation resists viral immunomodulation. Donor HLA type was relevant to the analysis, because carriage of CMV infection together with the matching HLA type was indicated by public TCR beta signatures. Findings and caveats that apply to the study as a whole: Carriers of CMV infection plus the relevant HLA type were discriminated by the cumulative frequency of public TCR beta family members in the study cohort and in an independent 352-donor cohort. The ex vivo response was dominated by HLA-C-restricted CMV-specific TCR beta clonotypes, which also provided the single most frequent clonotype in two of eight donors.

Counted from cysteine to phenylalanine, this CDR3 has 15 amino acids. Just the 45-base CDR3 DNA is kept, in frame starting at base 1. V sheds 1 base and J sheds 3 bases, leaving 10 bases between their ends. The instrument was an Illumina HiSeq 1500. The raw public reads went through TCRdb reprocessing: fastp at Q25, MiXCR clone calling, in-frame beta chains kept. Rows are combined by CDR3 protein, so each entry shows the most common genes and DNA. This sample holds 750,000 to 950,000 distinct CDR3 sequences; 25% to 35% were observed only once. Over 10% of the sample comes from the top ten. In light of the paper, this sample's treatment or condition label describes: in vitro stimulation with specific CMV peptide epitopes to enrich CMV-specific T cells. With regard to this clonotype: It has no known antigen specificity. Base quality data are lacking; no much larger clone is found one base away.

The sequencing used cultured CD8+ T cells from PBMCs, collected from culture after CMV antigen stimulation. The sequence is built from TRBV12-3 or TRBV12-4 and TRBJ2-4; matching of 5 bases hints at TRBD1 as the D gene. The TCR sequence derives from a human donor in good health (CMV status not recorded). Some clones in this sample may be carry-over from other donors' samples. The CDR3 loop reads CASSLGVGRKNIQYF. The sequenced DNA is TGTGCCAGCAGTTTAGGGGTGGGGCGCAAAAACATTCAGTACTTC.